The 13 T cell receptor beta chains given below trace back to one sample, sequenced in a study of blood T cell repertoires in COVID-19. Data came from immunoSEQ multiplex PCR; TCRdb stores just in-frame clones and leaves some out. In the table there are roughly 250,000 clones, around 85% of which are singletons. The sample was PBMCs or T cells enriched from blood (not recorded which). These receptors all stem from a woman between 45 and 65 years old who had recovered from COVID-19.

This chain uses TRBV10-3 with TRBJ2-1, with 12 bases fitting TRBD2. This CDR3 spans 15 amino acids. V dropped 6 bases and J dropped 3; count of bases not matched to a gene: 3. Germline lookup yields CDR1 ENHRY and CDR2 SYGVKD. CDR3 sequence: CAIRGLAGIYNEQFF. In DNA form, the CDR3 reads TGTGCCATCAGAGGACTAGCGGGGATCTACAATGAGCAGTTCTTC.

The sample holds a few counts of this clone. The V call is TRBV9, the J call TRBJ2-2, with 8 bases matching TRBD1. CDR3 length: 16 residues. Germline trimming cut 6 bases from V and 4 bases from J; bases unmatched to any gene: 11. The V gene's germline CDR1 is SGDLS and CDR2 YYNGEE. CDR3 coding DNA: TGTGCCAGCACCCCGCCGGGACAGGCGGGCACCGGGGAGCTGTTTTTT. Its translation: CASTPPGQAGTGELFF.

The chain employs TRBV6-5 and TRBJ2-6; D call uncertain. The germline gives CDR1 MNHEY, CDR2 SVGAGI. Trimming pared 2 bases from V and 1 base from J, leaving 6 bases between. The CDR3 loop spans 15 amino acids. The CDR3 DNA sequence: TGTGCCAGCAGTTACCCAGGATCTGGGGCCAACGTCCTGACTTTC. Encoded protein: CASSYPGSGANVLTF.

This rearrangement joins TRBV12-1 to TRBJ2-1; TRBD2, the D gene given by the table, was not confirmed from the DNA. TRBV12-1 is given as a pseudogene. The CDR3 contains 21 residues. In nucleotides, the CDR3 is TGTGCCAGCAGCTCCAATGCAGATCCGTACGACCTAGCGAGCTCCTACAATGAGCAGTTCTTC. Translating gives CASSSNADPYDLASSYNEQFF.

V is TRBV10-3 and J is TRBJ2-1; 8 bases agree with TRBD2. Trimming at V came to 6 bases and at J to 5 bases, leaving 15 bases not matched to a gene. Per germline, CDR1 ENHRY and CDR2 SYGVKD. The CDR3 is made up of 17 amino acids. In DNA, the CDR3 is TGTGCCATCAGACCGAGGCCCGCGGGAGGCCGAGACAATGAGCAGTTCTTC. Protein: CAIRPRPAGGRDNEQFF.

This sequence joins TRBV7-9 and TRBJ1-2; the match to TRBD1 covers 10 bases. From germline, CDR1 is SEHNR and CDR2 FQNEAQ (reference sequence). V was clipped by 4 bases and J by 5 bases; unmatched bases: 7. The CDR3 runs to 15 residues. The DNA of the CDR3 is TGTGCCAGCAGCTCAACCGGGACAGGGGTATATGGCTACACCTTC. Protein: CASSSTGTGVYGYTF.

V and J are TRBV20-1 and TRBJ1-2, with D possibly TRBD1 on 6 matching bases. This CDR3 spans 11 amino acids. Germline loops: CDR1 DFQATT, CDR2 SNEGSKA (reference sequence). The germline V and J ends were trimmed by 2 bases and 6 bases, with 7 bases remaining between them. CDR3 nucleotide sequence: TGCAGTGCTAGAACAGGGCATGGCTACACCTTC. Protein sequence: CSARTGHGYTF.

V usage is TRBV6-5 and J usage is TRBJ2-5; 10 bases agree with TRBD2. The CDR3 runs to 10 residues. CDR1 and CDR2 from the germline V gene are MNHEY and SVGAGI. DNA of the CDR3: TGTTCTAGCGGGAGAGAGACCCAGTACTTC. It encodes CSSGRETQYF.

This sequence joins TRBV5-1 and TRBJ2-2; TRBD1 aligns across 8 bases. The CDR3 totals 14 residues. The J segment lost 2 bases and the V segment lost 6 bases, leaving 3 bases of the junction unmatched. CDR1 and CDR2 from the germline V gene are SGHRS and YFSETQ. The CDR3 DNA reads TGCGCCAGCAAGGACAGGGTAAACACCGGGGAGCTGTTTTTT. The encoded protein is CASKDRVNTGELFF.

The chain carries TRBV13 and TRBJ2-7; D is undetermined. The germline V gene encodes CDR1 PRHDT and CDR2 FYEKMQ (reference sequence). The CDR3 loop spans 12 amino acids. V lost 5 bases and J 5 bases, leaving 10 bases between the germline ends. In nucleotides, the CDR3 is TGTGCCAGCAGCCCGCTAATCCACGAGCAGTACTTC. Translated, it gives CASSPLIHEQYF.

The genes are TRBV28 and TRBJ1-5; D remains unclear. Germline CDR1 is MDHEN and CDR2 is SYDVKM. The ends were cut back, 3 bases at V and 3 bases at J, with 15 bases in the middle. This CDR3 comprises 16 residues. CDR3 nucleotides: TGTGCCAGCAGTTTCTCCGGGAGAGGGTTCAATCAGCCCCAGCATTTT. Translated: CASSFSGRGFNQPQHF. Full variable domain (rest looked up from reference TRBV28 and TRBJ1-5): DVKVTQSSRYLVKRTGEKVFLECVQDMDHENMFWYRQDPGLGLRLIYFSYDVKMKEKGDIPEGYSVSREKKERFSLILESASTNQTSMYLCASSFSGRGFNQPQHFGDGTRLSIL.

V is TRBV28 and J is TRBJ1-1, with D possibly TRBD1 on 5 matching bases. The CDR3 covers 12 residues. Germline V gene data show CDR1 as MDHEN and CDR2 as SYDVKM. V lost 3 bases and J lost 10, with 12 bases in between. CDR3 nucleotides: TGTGCCAGCAGTTTTAGTAAGGGGCGAGCTTTCTTT. It codes for CASSFSKGRAFF.

CDR3 sequence (DNA): TGTGCCAGCAGCTTAGAAGGGGGCATTAGCACAGATACGCAGTATTTT. This codes for CASSLEGGISTDTQYF. This chain links TRBV11-2 with TRBJ2-3; the match to TRBD1 covers 7 bases. Trimming took 0 bases from V and 0 from J; bases not matched to a gene: 3. From germline, CDR1 is SGHAT and CDR2 FQNNGV. The CDR3 spans 16 residues.